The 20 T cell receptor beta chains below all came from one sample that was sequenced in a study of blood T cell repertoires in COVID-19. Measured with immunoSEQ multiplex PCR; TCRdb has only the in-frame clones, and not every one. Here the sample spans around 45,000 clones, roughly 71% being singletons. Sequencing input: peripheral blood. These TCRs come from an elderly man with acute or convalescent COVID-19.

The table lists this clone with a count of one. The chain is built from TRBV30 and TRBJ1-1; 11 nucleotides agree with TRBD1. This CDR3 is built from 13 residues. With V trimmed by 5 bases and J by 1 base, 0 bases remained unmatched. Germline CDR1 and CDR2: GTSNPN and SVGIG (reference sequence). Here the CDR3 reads CAWGQGANTEAFF. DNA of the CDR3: TGTGCCTGGGGACAGGGGGCGAACACTGAAGCTTTCTTT.

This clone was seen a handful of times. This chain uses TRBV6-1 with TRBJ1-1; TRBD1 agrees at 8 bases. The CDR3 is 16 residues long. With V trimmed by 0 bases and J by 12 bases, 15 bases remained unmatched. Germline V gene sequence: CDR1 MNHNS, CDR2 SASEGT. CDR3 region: CASSEANRRTGRETFF. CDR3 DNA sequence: TGTGCCAGCAGTGAAGCAAATCGTCGGACAGGGCGAGAAACTTTCTTT.

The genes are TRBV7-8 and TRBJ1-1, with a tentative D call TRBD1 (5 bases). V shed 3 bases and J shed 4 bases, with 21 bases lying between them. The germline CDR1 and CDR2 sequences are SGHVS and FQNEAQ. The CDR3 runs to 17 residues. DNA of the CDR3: TGTGCCAGCAGCTTGGCTCAATCTAGGGGCTCGGGCACTGAAGCTTTCTTT. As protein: CASSLAQSRGSGTEAFF.

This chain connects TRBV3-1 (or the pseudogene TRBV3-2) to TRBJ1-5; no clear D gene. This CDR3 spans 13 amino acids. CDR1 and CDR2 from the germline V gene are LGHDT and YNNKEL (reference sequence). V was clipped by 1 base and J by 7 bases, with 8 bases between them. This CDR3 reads CASSQGTTQPQHF. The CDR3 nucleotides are TGTGCCAGCAGCCAAGGCACAACCCAGCCCCAGCATTTT.

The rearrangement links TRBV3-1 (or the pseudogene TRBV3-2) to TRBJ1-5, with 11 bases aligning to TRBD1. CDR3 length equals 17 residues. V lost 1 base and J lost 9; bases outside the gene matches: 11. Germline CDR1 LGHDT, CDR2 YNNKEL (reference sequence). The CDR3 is CASSQGRTGGFFRPQHF. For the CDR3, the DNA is TGTGCCAGCAGCCAAGGCCGGACAGGGGGCTTTTTCAGGCCCCAGCATTTT.

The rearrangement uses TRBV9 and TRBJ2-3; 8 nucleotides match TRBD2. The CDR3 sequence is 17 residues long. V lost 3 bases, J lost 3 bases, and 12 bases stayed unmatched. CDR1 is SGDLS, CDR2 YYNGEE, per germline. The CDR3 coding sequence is TGTGCCAGCAGCGCCTCTGGCGGGAGGAGTTTGACAGATACGCAGTATTTT. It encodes CASSASGGRSLTDTQYF.

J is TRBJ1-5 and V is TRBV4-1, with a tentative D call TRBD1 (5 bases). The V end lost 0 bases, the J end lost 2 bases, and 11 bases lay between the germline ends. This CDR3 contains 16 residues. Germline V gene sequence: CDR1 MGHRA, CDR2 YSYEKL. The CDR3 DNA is TGCGCCAGCAGCCAAGACTGGGGGGTTGGCAATCAGCCCCAGCATTTT. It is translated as CASSQDWGVGNQPQHF.

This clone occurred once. The CDR3 loop is CASREAPTSGGYF. The CDR3 DNA follows: TGTGCCAGCAGGGAGGCCCCTACGAGCGGGGGGTACTTC. The chain is built from TRBV2 and TRBJ2-7, with 8 bases matching TRBD2. The V gene end was trimmed by 6 bases and the J gene end by 12 bases; junction bases not matched to a gene: 13. The V gene's germline CDR1 is SNHLY and CDR2 FYNNEI. The CDR3 has 13 residues.

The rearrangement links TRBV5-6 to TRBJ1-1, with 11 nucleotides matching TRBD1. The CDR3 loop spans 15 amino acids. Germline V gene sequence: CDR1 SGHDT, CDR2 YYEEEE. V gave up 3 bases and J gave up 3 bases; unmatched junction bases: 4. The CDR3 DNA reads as TGTGCCAGCAGCTGGGGGACAGGGGGGTACACTGAAGCTTTCTTT. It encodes CASSWGTGGYTEAFF.

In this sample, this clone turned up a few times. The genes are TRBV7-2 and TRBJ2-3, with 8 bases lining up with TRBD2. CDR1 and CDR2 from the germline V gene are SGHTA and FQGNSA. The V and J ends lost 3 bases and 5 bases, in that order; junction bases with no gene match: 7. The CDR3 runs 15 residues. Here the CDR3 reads CASSFEAGVEDTQYF. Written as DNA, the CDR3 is TGTGCCAGCAGCTTCGAAGCGGGAGTGGAAGATACGCAGTATTTT. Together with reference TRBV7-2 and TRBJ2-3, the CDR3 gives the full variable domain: GAGVSQSPSNKVTEKGKDVELRCDPISGHTALYWYRQSLGQGLEFLIYFQGNSAPDKSGLPSDRFSAERTGGSVSTLTIQRTQQEDSAVYLCASSFEAGVEDTQYFGPGTRLTVL.

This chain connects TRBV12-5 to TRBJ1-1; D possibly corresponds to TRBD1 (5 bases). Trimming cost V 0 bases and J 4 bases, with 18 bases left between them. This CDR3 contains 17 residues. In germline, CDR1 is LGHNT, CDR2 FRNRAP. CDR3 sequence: CASGLVLGRQGRTEAFF. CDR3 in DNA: TGTGCTAGTGGTTTGGTATTGGGTCGCCAGGGTCGCACTGAAGCTTTCTTT.

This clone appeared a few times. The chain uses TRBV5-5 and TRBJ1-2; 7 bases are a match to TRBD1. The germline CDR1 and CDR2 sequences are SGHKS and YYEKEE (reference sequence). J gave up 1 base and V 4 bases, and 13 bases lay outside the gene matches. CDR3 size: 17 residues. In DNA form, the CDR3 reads TGTGCCAGCAGCCGGAGGGACAGAGGAATAGTTAACTATGGCTACACCTTC. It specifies CASSRRDRGIVNYGYTF.

This chain's CDR3 is CASSLSQGAFF. CDR3 sequence (DNA): TGTGCCAGCAGTTTGTCCCAGGGAGCTTTCTTT. The chain employs TRBV28 and TRBJ1-1, with D possibly matching TRBD1 (5 bases). This CDR3 is built from 11 residues. In germline, CDR1 is MDHEN, CDR2 SYDVKM. Trimming took 3 bases from V and 10 from J, leaving 9 bases between them. The full variable domain, completed using reference TRBV28 and TRBJ1-1, is DVKVTQSSRYLVKRTGEKVFLECVQDMDHENMFWYRQDPGLGLRLIYFSYDVKMKEKGDIPEGYSVSREKKERFSLILESASTNQTSMYLCASSLSQGAFFGQGTRLTVV.

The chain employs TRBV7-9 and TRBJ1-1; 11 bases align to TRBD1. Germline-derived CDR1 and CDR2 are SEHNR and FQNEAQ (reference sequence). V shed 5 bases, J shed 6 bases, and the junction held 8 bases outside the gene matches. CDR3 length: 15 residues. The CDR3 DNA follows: TGTGCCAGCAGCCGTTGGGACAGGGGGTTGGCTGAAGCTTTCTTT. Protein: CASSRWDRGLAEAFF.

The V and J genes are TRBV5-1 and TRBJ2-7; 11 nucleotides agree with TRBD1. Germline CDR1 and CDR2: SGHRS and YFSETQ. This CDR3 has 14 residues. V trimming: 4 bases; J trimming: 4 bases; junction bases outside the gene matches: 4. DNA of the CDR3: TGCGCCAGCAGCCGGGGACAGGGGGTTTACGAGCAGTACTTC. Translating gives CASSRGQGVYEQYF.

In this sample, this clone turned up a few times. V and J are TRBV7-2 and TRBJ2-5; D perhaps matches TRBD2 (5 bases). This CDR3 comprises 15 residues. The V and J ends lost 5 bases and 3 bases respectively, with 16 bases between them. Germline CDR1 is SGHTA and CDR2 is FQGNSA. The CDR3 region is CASSEGGRVEETQYF. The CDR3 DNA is TGTGCCAGCAGCGAGGGCGGGCGGGTAGAAGAGACCCAGTACTTC.

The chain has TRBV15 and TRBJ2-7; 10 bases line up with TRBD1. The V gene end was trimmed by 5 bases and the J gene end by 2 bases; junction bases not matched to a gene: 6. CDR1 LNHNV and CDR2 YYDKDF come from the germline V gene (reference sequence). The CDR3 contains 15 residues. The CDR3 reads CATSAWTGGAYEQYF. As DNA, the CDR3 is TGTGCCACCAGCGCCTGGACAGGGGGGGCCTACGAGCAGTACTTC. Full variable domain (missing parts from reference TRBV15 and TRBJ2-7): DAMVIQNPRYQVTQFGKPVTLSCSQTLNHNVMYWYQQKSSQAPKLLFHYYDKDFNNEADTPDNFQSRRPNTSFCFLDIRSPGLGDTAMYLCATSAWTGGAYEQYFGPGTRLTVT.

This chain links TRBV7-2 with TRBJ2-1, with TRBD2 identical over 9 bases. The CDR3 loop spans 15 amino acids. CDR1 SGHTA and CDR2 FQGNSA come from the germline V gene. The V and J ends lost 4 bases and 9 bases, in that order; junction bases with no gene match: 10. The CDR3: CASSYPSGENGEQFF. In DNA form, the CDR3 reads TGTGCCAGCAGCTATCCTAGCGGGGAGAATGGTGAGCAGTTCTTC.

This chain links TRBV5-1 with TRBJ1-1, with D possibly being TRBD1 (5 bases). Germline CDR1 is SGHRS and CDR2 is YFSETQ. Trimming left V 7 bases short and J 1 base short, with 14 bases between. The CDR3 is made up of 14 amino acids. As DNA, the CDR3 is TGCGCCAGCGGACCCGGGGGAGGGAACACTGAAGCTTTCTTT. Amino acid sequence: CASGPGGGNTEAFF.

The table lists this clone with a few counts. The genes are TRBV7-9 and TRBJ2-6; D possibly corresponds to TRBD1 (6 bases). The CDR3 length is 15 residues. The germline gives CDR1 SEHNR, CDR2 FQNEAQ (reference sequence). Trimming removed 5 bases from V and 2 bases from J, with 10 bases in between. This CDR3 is CASSPGGAGANVLTF. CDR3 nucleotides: TGTGCCAGCAGCCCTGGGGGCGCTGGGGCCAACGTCCTGACTTTC.